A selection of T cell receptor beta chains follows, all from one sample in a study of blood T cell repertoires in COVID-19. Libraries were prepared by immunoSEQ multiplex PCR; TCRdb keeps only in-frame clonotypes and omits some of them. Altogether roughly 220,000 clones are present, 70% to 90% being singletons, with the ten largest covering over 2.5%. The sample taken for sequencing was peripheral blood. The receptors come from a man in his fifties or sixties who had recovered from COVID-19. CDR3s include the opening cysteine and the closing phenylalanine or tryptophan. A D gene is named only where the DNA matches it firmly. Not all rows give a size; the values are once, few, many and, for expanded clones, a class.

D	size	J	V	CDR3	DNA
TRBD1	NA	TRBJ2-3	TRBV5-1	CASSSGTTGGTDTQYF	TGCGCCAGCAGCTCTGGGACGACAGGGGGCACAGATACGCAGTATTTT
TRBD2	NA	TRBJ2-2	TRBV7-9	CAWRGGRASNTGELFF	TGTGCCTGGCGAGGAGGGAGGGCCTCGAACACCGGGGAGCTGTTTTTT
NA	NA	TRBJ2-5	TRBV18	CASSPLGGETQYF	TGTGCCAGCTCACCCCTAGGGGGAGAGACCCAGTACTTC
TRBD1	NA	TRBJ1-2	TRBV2	CASSEQGARGGYTF	TGTGCCAGCAGTGAACAGGGGGCGCGAGGTGGCTACACCTTC
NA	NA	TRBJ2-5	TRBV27	CASSPGWRETQYF	TGTGCCAGCAGCCCAGGGTGGCGAGAGACCCAGTACTTC
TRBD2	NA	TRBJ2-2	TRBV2	CASSLGLAGTAGTGELFF	TGTGCCAGCAGTTTAGGACTAGCGGGAACCGCGGGCACCGGGGAGCTGTTTTTT
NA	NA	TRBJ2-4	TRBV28	CASTTVAKNIQYF	TGTGCCAGCACTACGGTAGCCAAAAACATTCAGTACTTC
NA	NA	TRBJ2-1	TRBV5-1	CASSLVFNGDSYNEQFF	TGCGCCAGCAGCTTGGTGTTTAACGGAGATAGCTACAATGAGCAGTTCTTC
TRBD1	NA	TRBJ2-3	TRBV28	CASRNPGQGGTDTQYF	TGTGCCAGCAGAAACCCGGGACAGGGGGGCACAGATACGCAGTATTTT
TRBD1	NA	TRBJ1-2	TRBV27	CASSLSTGALYGYTF	TGTGCCAGCAGTTTATCTACAGGGGCCCTCTATGGCTACACCTTC
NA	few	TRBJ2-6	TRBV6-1	CASSDRAGANVLTF	TGTGCCAGCAGTGACAGGGCTGGGGCCAACGTCCTGACTTTC
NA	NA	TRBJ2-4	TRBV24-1	CATSEQGNKNIQYF	TGTGCCACCAGTGAGCAGGGCAACAAAAACATTCAGTACTTC
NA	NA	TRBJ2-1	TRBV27	CASSVFNEQFF	TGTGCCAGCAGTGTCTTCAATGAGCAGTTCTTC
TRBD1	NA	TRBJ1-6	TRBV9	CASSGGQVSSYNSPLHF	TGTGCCAGCAGCGGCGGACAGGTCAGCTCCTATAATTCACCCCTCCACTTT
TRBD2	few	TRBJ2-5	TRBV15	CATSTGLAGGGETQYF	TGTGCCACCAGCACGGGACTAGCGGGAGGAGGAGAGACCCAGTACTTC
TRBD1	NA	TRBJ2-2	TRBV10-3	CAISDLGTGGTGELFF	TGTGCCATCAGTGACTTGGGGACAGGGGGCACCGGGGAGCTGTTTTTT